A selection of T cell receptor beta chains follows, all from one sample in a study of blood T cell repertoires in COVID-19. Clones were read by immunoSEQ multiplex PCR, and TCRdb kept only the in-frame ones, dropping some. The sample lists roughly 100,000 clones; over 65% were seen once. The sequencing sample was made of peripheral blood. Receptor source: a human donor in a cohort sampled during active COVID-19. The CDR3 runs from the conserved cysteine through the conserved F or W. Fields, in order: D gene, J gene, clone size, V gene, CDR3 DNA, CDR3 protein. D genes are given only for firm matches. Rows give clone size only sometimes, using once, few, many, or a class for an expanded clone.

d_gene: -; j_gene: TRBJ2-2; abundance: -; v_gene: TRBV5-1; CDR3nt: TGCGCCAGCAGCTCGTCAACAGGGAACACCGGGGAGCTGTTTTTT; CDR3aa: CASSSSTGNTGELFF
d_gene: -; j_gene: TRBJ1-5; abundance: -; v_gene: TRBV2; CDR3nt: TGTGCCAGCAGTGAAGTCAGGCAGGGCAATCAGCCCCAGCATTTT; CDR3aa: CASSEVRQGNQPQHF
d_gene: -; j_gene: TRBJ2-1; abundance: -; v_gene: TRBV27; CDR3nt: TGTGCCAGCACCCGGCGCCGAACGGAGGACAATGAGCAGTTCTTC; CDR3aa: CASTRRRTEDNEQFF
d_gene: -; j_gene: TRBJ1-6; abundance: -; v_gene: TRBV2; CDR3nt: TGTGCCAGCAGGATCGGCAGGGGCGTCTATAATTCACCCCTCCACTTT; CDR3aa: CASRIGRGVYNSPLHF
d_gene: TRBD2; j_gene: TRBJ2-5; abundance: -; v_gene: TRBV11-3; CDR3nt: TGTGCCAGCACCCTTCCAGCGGGGGGGCAAGAGACCCAGTACTTC; CDR3aa: CASTLPAGGQETQYF
d_gene: TRBD1; j_gene: TRBJ1-6; abundance: -; v_gene: TRBV4-1; CDR3nt: TGCGCCAGCAGCCAGGAGACAGGGGGAAGGTCACCCCTCCACTTT; CDR3aa: CASSQETGGRSPLHF
d_gene: -; j_gene: TRBJ1-5; abundance: -; v_gene: TRBV7-9; CDR3nt: TGTGCCAGCAGCTTGGCAGGGGTTACTCAGCCCCAGCATTTT; CDR3aa: CASSLAGVTQPQHF
d_gene: TRBD1; j_gene: TRBJ1-2; abundance: -; v_gene: TRBV19; CDR3nt: TGTGCCAGTAGTATAAATAGTCCGGGACAGAGTAATGGCTACACCTTC; CDR3aa: CASSINSPGQSNGYTF
d_gene: TRBD1; j_gene: TRBJ1-1; abundance: -; v_gene: TRBV5-1; CDR3nt: TGCGCCAGCAGCCCTACCGGGACAGATAACACTGAAGCTTTCTTT; CDR3aa: CASSPTGTDNTEAFF
d_gene: -; j_gene: TRBJ1-1; abundance: -; v_gene: TRBV5-1; CDR3nt: TGCGCCAGCAGCTTGGTCCAGGACACTGAAGCTTTCTTT; CDR3aa: CASSLVQDTEAFF
d_gene: -; j_gene: TRBJ1-3; abundance: -; v_gene: TRBV6-5; CDR3nt: TGTGCCATCCGTGGGACTGACTCTGGAAACACCATATATTTT; CDR3aa: CAIRGTDSGNTIYF
d_gene: -; j_gene: TRBJ1-3; abundance: -; v_gene: TRBV12-2; CDR3nt: TGTGCAAGTCGCTTAGTCCGGGACTCTACCTCTTTCTCTGGAAACACCATATATTTT; CDR3aa: CASRLVRDSTSFSGNTIYF
d_gene: -; j_gene: TRBJ1-2; abundance: -; v_gene: TRBV5-4; CDR3nt: TGTGCCAGCAGCTTGGAGGGAGTGAGCGGGGGCCCAAACTATGGCTACACCTTC; CDR3aa: CASSLEGVSGGPNYGYTF
d_gene: TRBD1; j_gene: TRBJ1-6; abundance: -; v_gene: TRBV19; CDR3nt: TGTGCCAGTAGTATGTACCGGGACAGCAATTCACCCCTCCACTTT; CDR3aa: CASSMYRDSNSPLHF
d_gene: -; j_gene: TRBJ1-2; abundance: -; v_gene: TRBV10-2; CDR3nt: TGCGCCAGCAGTGAGGCCCCCTCGACGGGTTACTATGGCTACACCTTC; CDR3aa: CASSEAPSTGYYGYTF
d_gene: TRBD1; j_gene: TRBJ2-1; abundance: -; v_gene: TRBV10-1; CDR3nt: TGCGCCAGCAGTGAAGGTCCAAGGGACAGGGGCCTTGATGAGCAGTTCTTC; CDR3aa: CASSEGPRDRGLDEQFF
d_gene: -; j_gene: TRBJ2-2; abundance: -; v_gene: TRBV7-8; CDR3nt: TGTGCCACCGGCTGGAGTAGCATCACCGGGGAGCTGTTTTTT; CDR3aa: CATGWSSITGELFF
d_gene: -; j_gene: TRBJ1-2; abundance: -; v_gene: TRBV6-5; CDR3nt: TGTGCCAGCGAAGGACTCTATGGCTACACCTTC; CDR3aa: CASEGLYGYTF
d_gene: -; j_gene: TRBJ1-1; abundance: -; v_gene: TRBV19; CDR3nt: TGTGCCAGTAGTATAGGAGGCGGGACGACTGAAGCTTTCTTT; CDR3aa: CASSIGGGTTEAFF
d_gene: -; j_gene: TRBJ2-6; abundance: -; v_gene: TRBV7-2; CDR3nt: TGTGCCAGCAGCTACCTCCTAACTGGGGCCAACGTCCTGACTTTC; CDR3aa: CASSYLLTGANVLTF
d_gene: -; j_gene: TRBJ2-3; abundance: -; v_gene: TRBV2; CDR3nt: TGTGCCAGCAGTGGACGAGCGTCAAGCACAGATACGCAGTATTTT; CDR3aa: CASSGRASSTDTQYF
d_gene: TRBD1; j_gene: TRBJ2-2; abundance: medium-sized; v_gene: TRBV10-3; CDR3nt: TGTGCCATCAGTTGGACAGGGGCGAACACCGGGGAGCTGTTTTTT; CDR3aa: CAISWTGANTGELFF